These 16 T cell receptor beta chains share one sample of origin, sequenced in a study of blood T cell repertoires in COVID-19 (TCRdb year 2020). To prepare the library, the immunoSEQ multiplex PCR assay was applied. TCRdb obtained this table from immuneACCESS and retained in-frame rearrangements with V and J assigned. These tables miss some clones; where compared with another copy, unresolved V genes account for less than half of the shortfall, and the remainder is unexplained. Counted in this sample were approximately 40,000 clones; about 85% of them appeared once. The top ten hold 4.7% of the sample. Sequencing was carried out using peripheral blood. The receptors come from a man aged 60 to 69 with COVID-19, enrolled during active disease.

V is TRBV28 and J is TRBJ1-2; a possible D gene is TRBD1 (5 bases). Germline CDR1 reads MDHEN; CDR2 reads SYDVKM. CDR3 length equals 13 residues. V lost 2 bases and J 8 bases, leaving 12 bases between the germline ends. In DNA form, the CDR3 reads TGTGCCAGCAGTTTACCCAGGGCAGAGGGCTACACCTTC. Amino acid sequence: CASSLPRAEGYTF.

The J gene is TRBJ1-1, the V gene TRBV24-1; 7 nucleotides line up with TRBD1. V shed 7 bases, J shed 4 bases, and the junction held 5 bases outside the gene matches. This CDR3 spans 13 amino acids. CDR1 and CDR2 (germline): KGHDR, SFDVKD. Written as DNA, the CDR3 is TGTGCCACCAGGGAACAGGGGAGCACTGAAGCTTTCTTT. Translated, it gives CATREQGSTEAFF.

The CDR3 reads CASSYGASGSTEQYF. CDR3 sequence (DNA): TGTGCCAGCAGTTACGGTGCTAGCGGGAGTACCGAGCAGTACTTC. The chain has TRBV6-5 and TRBJ2-7; 10 bases map to TRBD2. V lost 2 bases, J lost 6 bases, and 7 bases stayed unmatched. In germline, CDR1 is MNHEY, CDR2 SVGAGI. The CDR3 is 15 amino acids.

The genes are TRBV7-2 and TRBJ2-1, with 9 bases matching TRBD1. This CDR3 is built from 16 residues. Looked up from germline, CDR1 is SGHTA and CDR2 is FQGNSA. Unmatched junction bases numbered 14, after V lost 5 bases and J lost 9 bases. The CDR3 DNA is TGTGCCAGCAGCCAAAACTACAGGGGGCAAGGCGGTGAGCAGTTCTTC. Translating gives CASSQNYRGQGGEQFF.

The chain joins TRBV5-5 to TRBJ2-2; D is perhaps TRBD2 (6 bases). Trimming shortened V by 4 bases and J by 0 bases, and 10 bases separated the two germline ends. The germline gives CDR1 SGHKS, CDR2 YYEKEE (reference sequence). The CDR3 spans 15 residues. CDR3 sequence reads: CASSQGLTNTGELFF. The CDR3 DNA is TGTGCCAGCAGCCAGGGACTCACGAACACCGGGGAGCTGTTTTTT.

The V and J genes are TRBV19 and TRBJ1-1, with D possibly matching TRBD1 (5 bases). Germline V lookup: CDR1 LNHDA, CDR2 SQIVND (reference sequence). This CDR3 is built from 13 residues. With 2 bases removed from V and 4 bases from J, the gap between germline ends came to 8 bases. The DNA for the CDR3 is TGTGCCAGTAGTATATCGACAGTCACTGAAGCTTTCTTT. As protein: CASSISTVTEAFF.

The V call is TRBV7-8, the J call TRBJ1-1, with D possibly matching TRBD1 (5 bases). Per germline, CDR1 SGHVS and CDR2 FQNEAQ. V shed 5 bases and J shed 1 base, with 8 bases lying between them. The CDR3 consists of 13 residues. In nucleotides, the CDR3 is TGTGCCAGCAGCACTCAGGGGAACACTGAAGCTTTCTTT. Its protein product is CASSTQGNTEAFF.

The chain uses TRBV29-1 and TRBJ2-1, with TRBD2 matching 12 bases. The CDR3 has 13 residues. The germline V gene encodes CDR1 SQVTM and CDR2 ANQGSEA. The V and J ends lost 6 bases and 6 bases, in that order; junction bases with no gene match: 3. CDR3: CSVRTSGTNEQFF. DNA of the CDR3: TGCAGCGTCCGGACTAGCGGGACCAATGAGCAGTTCTTC.

The chain is built from TRBV6-2 or TRBV6-3 and TRBJ2-5; 11 nucleotides align to TRBD2. The CDR3 totals 16 residues. With 6 bases clipped from V and 7 bases from J, the junction kept 13 bases outside the gene matches. Germline CDR1 MNHEY, CDR2 SVGEGT. The CDR3 is CASSHSGRAGSGTQYF. The CDR3 nucleotides read TGTGCCAGCAGCCATAGCGGGAGGGCCGGATCAGGGACCCAGTACTTC.

This chain joins TRBV7-8 and TRBJ1-2; D is perhaps TRBD1 (6 bases). This CDR3 has 13 residues. Trimming cost V 2 bases and J 11 bases, with 15 bases left between them. CDR1 is SGHVS, CDR2 FQNEAQ, per germline. The chain's CDR3 is CASSLRGGGLYTF. The CDR3 nucleotides read TGTGCCAGCAGCTTACGGGGCGGGGGCCTATACACCTTC.

This clone is a singleton in its sample. One end of the junction does not line up with germline, which may come from a read error. The chain recombines TRBV28 with TRBJ2-7; a weak D match, TRBD1 (6 bases). The germline V gene has CDR1 MDHEN and CDR2 SYDVKM. The CDR3 has 12 residues. For the CDR3, the DNA is TGCGCTACCAGGGGACGGGTCTACGAGCAGTACTTC. Translating it yields CATRGRVYEQYF.

This clone has a handful of counts. The chain is built from TRBV29-1 and TRBJ2-7, with TRBD2 as a possible D gene (5 bases). The CDR3 runs 14 residues. The V end lost 5 bases, the J end lost 0 bases, and 14 bases lay between the germline ends. Germline CDR1 reads SQVTM; CDR2 reads ANQGSEA. The CDR3 DNA is TGCAGCGTTACCACTGGGAGAAACTCCTACGAGCAGTACTTC. It encodes CSVTTGRNSYEQYF.

The J gene is TRBJ2-7, the V gene TRBV5-4; perhaps TRBD2 as D (7 bases). Trimming cost V 4 bases and J 6 bases, with 17 bases left between them. This CDR3 has 14 residues. Germline-derived CDR1 and CDR2 are SGHNT and YYREEE (reference sequence). The CDR3 nucleotides are TGTGCCAGCAGCCCCGGCGGGGGCCTCTCCGAGCAGTACTTC. Translation: CASSPGGGLSEQYF.

The chain couples TRBV5-1 to TRBJ1-1; D gene unclear. Trimming removed 0 bases from V and 1 base from J, with 7 bases in between. CDR3 size: 14 residues. Germline-derived CDR1 and CDR2 are SGHRS and YFSETQ. The CDR3 coding sequence is TGCGCCAGCAGCTTGGAGGCAGGGAACACTGAAGCTTTCTTT. It translates to CASSLEAGNTEAFF.

V gene TRBV25-1 combines with J gene TRBJ2-3, with D possibly TRBD2 on 7 matching bases. V lost 7 bases to trimming and J lost 1 base, with 15 bases between them. Looked up from germline, CDR1 is MGHDK and CDR2 is SYGVNS. The CDR3 is made up of 15 amino acids. The DNA for the CDR3 is TGTGCCAGCACCCGAATAGGGGGGGGCACAGATACGCAGTATTTT. It yields the protein CASTRIGGGTDTQYF. The full variable domain, its missing parts supplied by reference TRBV25-1 and TRBJ2-3, is EADIYQTPRYLVIGTGKKITLECSQTMGHDKMYWYQQDPGMELHLIHYSYGVNSTEKGDLSSESTVSRIRTEHFPLTLESARPSHTSQYLCASTRIGGGTDTQYFGPGTRLTVL.

This chain uses TRBV2 with TRBJ2-1, with D hard to call. The CDR3 spans 12 residues. Germline CDR1 reads SNHLY; CDR2 reads FYNNEI. The V end was cut by 2 bases, the J end by 4 bases, with 3 bases between. CDR3 in DNA: TGTGCCAGCAGTGAATTATACAATGAGCAGTTCTTC. This translates into CASSELYNEQFF.